The present entry profiles one T cell receptor (beta chain) with its context. The sample comes from a study of shared clonotypes between healthy human individuals. Across the study: Aged 18 to 49, the donors were a couple of women and a few men.

Germline V gene lookup returns CDR1 SGHRS and CDR2 YFSETQ. There are 19 residues in the CDR3. Germline trimming cut 4 bases from V and 2 bases from J; bases unmatched to any gene: 16. Assay: immunoSEQ multiplex PCR; the TCRdb copy retains only in-frame clones and omits some. This sample has approximately 1,500,000 clones, with about 98% found just once. The source is a man between 25 and 39 years old in good health. The sample consisted of naive CD4+ T cells sorted from blood. The sample's subset: CD45RA+ positively selected. V gene TRBV5-1 combines with J gene TRBJ2-7; 12 nucleotides match TRBD1. The CDR3 region is CASSRGTGGAQAVPYEQYF. The CDR3 DNA is TGCGCCAGCAGCCGAGGGACAGGGGGCGCCCAAGCAGTACCCTACGAGCAGTACTTC.